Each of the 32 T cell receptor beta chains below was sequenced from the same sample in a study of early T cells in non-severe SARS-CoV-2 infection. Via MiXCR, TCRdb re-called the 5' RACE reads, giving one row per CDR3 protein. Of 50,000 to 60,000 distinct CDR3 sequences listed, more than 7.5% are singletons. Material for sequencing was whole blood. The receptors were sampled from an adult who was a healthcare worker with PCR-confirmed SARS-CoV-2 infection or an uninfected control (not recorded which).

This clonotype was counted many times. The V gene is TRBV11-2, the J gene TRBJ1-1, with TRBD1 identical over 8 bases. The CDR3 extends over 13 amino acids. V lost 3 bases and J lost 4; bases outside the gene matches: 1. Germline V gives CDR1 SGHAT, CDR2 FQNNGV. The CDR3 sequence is CASSFTGGTEAFF. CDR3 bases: TGTGCCAGCAGCTTTACAGGGGGCACTGAAGCTTTCTTT.

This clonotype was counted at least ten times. In nucleotides, the CDR3 is TGTGCCGGCGGACTAGCGGGAGGGCAGTACTTC. Translated: CAGGLAGGQYF. The chain couples TRBV2 to TRBJ2-7; 14 bases map to TRBD2. This CDR3 contains 11 residues. J gave up 9 bases and V 11 bases, and 3 bases lay outside the gene matches. In germline, CDR1 is SNHLY, CDR2 FYNNEI.

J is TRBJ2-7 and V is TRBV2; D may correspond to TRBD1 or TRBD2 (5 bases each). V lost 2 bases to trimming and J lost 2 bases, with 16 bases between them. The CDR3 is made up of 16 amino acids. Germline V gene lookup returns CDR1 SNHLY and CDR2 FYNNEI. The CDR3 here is CASSESSGTLPYEQYF. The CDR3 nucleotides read TGTGCCAGCAGTGAAAGTTCCGGGACGTTGCCCTACGAGCAGTACTTC.

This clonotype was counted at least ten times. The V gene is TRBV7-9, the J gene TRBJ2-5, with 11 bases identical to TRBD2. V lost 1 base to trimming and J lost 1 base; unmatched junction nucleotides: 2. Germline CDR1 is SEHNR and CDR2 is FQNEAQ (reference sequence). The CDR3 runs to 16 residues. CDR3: CASSLGLAGIQETQYF. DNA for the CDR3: TGTGCCAGCAGCTTAGGACTAGCGGGGATCCAAGAGACCCAGTACTTC.

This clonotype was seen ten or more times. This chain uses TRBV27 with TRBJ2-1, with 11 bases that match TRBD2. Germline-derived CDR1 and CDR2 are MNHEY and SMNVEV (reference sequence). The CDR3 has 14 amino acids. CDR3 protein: CASRGLAGGNEQFF. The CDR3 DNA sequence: TGTGCTAGTCGTGGGCTAGCGGGAGGCAATGAGCAGTTCTTC.

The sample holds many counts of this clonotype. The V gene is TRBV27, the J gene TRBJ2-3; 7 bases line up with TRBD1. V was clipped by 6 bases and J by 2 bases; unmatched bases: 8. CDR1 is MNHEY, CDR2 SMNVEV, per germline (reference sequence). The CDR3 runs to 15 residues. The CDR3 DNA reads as TGTGCCAGCAGCGACAGGGCGCCTTTCACAGATACGCAGTATTTT. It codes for CASSDRAPFTDTQYF.

CDR3 loop: CASRRGLAEANEQFF. In DNA, the CDR3 is TGCGCCAGCCGACGGGGACTAGCGGAGGCTAATGAGCAGTTCTTC. V and J are TRBV5-1 and TRBJ2-1, with 11 bases that match TRBD2. The CDR3 runs 15 residues. Per germline, CDR1 SGHRS and CDR2 YFSETQ. V was pared by 7 bases and J by 7 bases, with 10 bases of the junction left unmatched.

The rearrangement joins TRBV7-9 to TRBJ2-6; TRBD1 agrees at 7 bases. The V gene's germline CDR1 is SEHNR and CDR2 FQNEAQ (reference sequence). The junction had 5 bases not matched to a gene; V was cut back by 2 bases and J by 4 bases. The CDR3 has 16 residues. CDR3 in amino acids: CASSLMTGIGANVLTF. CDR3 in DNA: TGTGCCAGCAGCTTAATGACAGGGATAGGGGCCAACGTCCTGACTTTC.

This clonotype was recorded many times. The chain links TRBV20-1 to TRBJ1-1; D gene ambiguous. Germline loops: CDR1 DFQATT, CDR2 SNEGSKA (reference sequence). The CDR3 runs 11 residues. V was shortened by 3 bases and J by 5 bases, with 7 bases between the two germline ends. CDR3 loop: CSASPGTEAFF. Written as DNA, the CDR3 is TGCAGTGCTAGCCCAGGAACTGAAGCTTTCTTT.

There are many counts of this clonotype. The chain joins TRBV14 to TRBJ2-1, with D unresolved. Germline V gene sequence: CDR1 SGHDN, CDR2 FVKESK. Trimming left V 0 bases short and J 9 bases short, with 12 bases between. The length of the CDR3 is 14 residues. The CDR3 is CASSQDKSWSEQFF. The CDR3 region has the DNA TGTGCCAGCAGCCAAGACAAATCCTGGTCTGAGCAGTTCTTC.

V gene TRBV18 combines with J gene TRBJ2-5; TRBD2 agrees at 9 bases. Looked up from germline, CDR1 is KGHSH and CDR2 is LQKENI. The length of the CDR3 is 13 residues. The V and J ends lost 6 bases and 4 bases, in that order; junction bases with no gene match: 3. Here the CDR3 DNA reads TGTGCCAGCTCTACAGCGGGAGGAGAGACCCAGTACTTC. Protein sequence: CASSTAGGETQYF.

CDR3 protein: CASRGQNYEQYF. DNA of the CDR3: TGTGCCAGCAGGGGACAAAACTACGAGCAGTACTTC. The chain joins TRBV12-3 or TRBV12-4 to TRBJ2-7; possibly TRBD1 for D (6 bases). The CDR3 runs 12 residues. With 6 bases removed from V and 3 bases from J, the gap between germline ends came to 9 bases.

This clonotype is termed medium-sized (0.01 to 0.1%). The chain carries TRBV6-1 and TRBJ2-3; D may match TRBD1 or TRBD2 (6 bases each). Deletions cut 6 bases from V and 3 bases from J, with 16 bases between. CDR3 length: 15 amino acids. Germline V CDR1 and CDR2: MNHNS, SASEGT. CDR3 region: CASREQEGGTDTQYF. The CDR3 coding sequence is TGTGCCAGCAGGGAACAGGAGGGGGGTACAGATACGCAGTATTTT.

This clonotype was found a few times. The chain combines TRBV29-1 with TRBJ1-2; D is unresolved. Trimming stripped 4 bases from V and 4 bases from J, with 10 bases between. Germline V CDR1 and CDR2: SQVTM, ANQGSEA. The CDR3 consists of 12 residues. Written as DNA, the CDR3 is TGCAGCGTTGTAGGGTTGACCTATGGCTACACCTTC. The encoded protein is CSVVGLTYGYTF. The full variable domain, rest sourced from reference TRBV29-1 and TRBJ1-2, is SAVISQKPSRDICQRGTSLTIQCQVDSQVTMMFWYRQQPGQSLTLIATANQGSEATYESGFVIDKFPISRPNLTFSTLTVSNMSPEDSSIYLCSVVGLTYGYTFGSGTRLTVV.

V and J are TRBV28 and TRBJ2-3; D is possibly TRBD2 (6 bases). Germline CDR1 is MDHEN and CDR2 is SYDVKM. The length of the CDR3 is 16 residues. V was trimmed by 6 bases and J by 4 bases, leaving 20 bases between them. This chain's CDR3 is CASSSPDLASADTQYF. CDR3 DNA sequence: TGTGCCAGCAGCTCCCCAGACCTAGCGTCGGCAGATACGCAGTATTTT.

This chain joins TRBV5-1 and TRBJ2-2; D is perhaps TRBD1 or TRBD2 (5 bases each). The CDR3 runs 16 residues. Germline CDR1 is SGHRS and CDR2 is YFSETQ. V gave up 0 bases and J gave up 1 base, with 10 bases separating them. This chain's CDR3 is CASSLAGPMNTGELFF. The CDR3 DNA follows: TGCGCCAGCAGCTTGGCGGGACCGATGAACACCGGGGAGCTGTTTTTT.

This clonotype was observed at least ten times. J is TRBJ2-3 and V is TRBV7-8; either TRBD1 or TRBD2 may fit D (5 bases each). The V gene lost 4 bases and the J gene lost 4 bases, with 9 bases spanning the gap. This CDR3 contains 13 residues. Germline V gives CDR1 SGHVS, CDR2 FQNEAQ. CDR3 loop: CASSSPGPDTQYF. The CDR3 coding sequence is TGTGCCAGCAGCTCCCCGGGACCAGATACGCAGTATTTT.

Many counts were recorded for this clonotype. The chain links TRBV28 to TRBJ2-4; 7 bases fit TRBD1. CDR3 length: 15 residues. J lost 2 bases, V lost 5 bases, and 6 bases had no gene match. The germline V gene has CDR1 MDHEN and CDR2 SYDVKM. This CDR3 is CASSGQVASKNIQYF. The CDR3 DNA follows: TGTGCCAGCAGTGGACAGGTCGCATCCAAAAACATTCAGTACTTC.

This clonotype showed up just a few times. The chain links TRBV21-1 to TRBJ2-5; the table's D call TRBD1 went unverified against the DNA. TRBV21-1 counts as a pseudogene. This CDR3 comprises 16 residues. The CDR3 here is CASSPQGTVKQETQYF. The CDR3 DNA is TGTGCCAGCAGCCCCCAAGGGACAGTCAAACAAGAGACCCAGTACTTC.

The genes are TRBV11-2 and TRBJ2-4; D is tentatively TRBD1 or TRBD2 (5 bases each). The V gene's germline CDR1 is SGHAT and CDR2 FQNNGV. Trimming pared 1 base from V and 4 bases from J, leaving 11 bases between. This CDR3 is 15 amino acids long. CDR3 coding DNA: TGTGCCAGCAGCTTAGCAGGGAGTAAAAAAAACATTCAGTACTTC. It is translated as CASSLAGSKKNIQYF. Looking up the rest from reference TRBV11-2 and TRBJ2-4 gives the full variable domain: EAGVAQSPRYKIIEKRQSVAFWCNPISGHATLYWYQQILGQGPKLLIQFQNNGVVDDSQLPKDRFSAERLKGVDSTLKIQPAKLEDSAVYLCASSLAGSKKNIQYFGAGTRLSVL.

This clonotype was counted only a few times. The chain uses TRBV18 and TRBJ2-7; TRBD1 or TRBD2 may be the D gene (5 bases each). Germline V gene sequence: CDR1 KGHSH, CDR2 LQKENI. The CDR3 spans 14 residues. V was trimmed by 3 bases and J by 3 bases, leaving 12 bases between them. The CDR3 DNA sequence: TGTGCCAGCTCACCCCCCGAGGGGAGCTACGAGCAGTACTTC. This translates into CASSPPEGSYEQYF.

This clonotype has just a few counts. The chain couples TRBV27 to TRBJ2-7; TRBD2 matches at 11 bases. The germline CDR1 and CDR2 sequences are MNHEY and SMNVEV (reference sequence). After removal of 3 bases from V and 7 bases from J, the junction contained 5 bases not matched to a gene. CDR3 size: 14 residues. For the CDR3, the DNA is TGTGCCAGCAGTTTGAGACTAGCGGGAACTGAGCAGTACTTC. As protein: CASSLRLAGTEQYF.

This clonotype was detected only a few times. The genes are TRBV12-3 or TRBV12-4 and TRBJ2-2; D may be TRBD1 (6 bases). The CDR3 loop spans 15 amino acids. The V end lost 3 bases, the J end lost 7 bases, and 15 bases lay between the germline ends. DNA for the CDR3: TGTGCCAGCAGTTTGGTGTCAGGGGCTCGCGGGGAGCTGTTTTTT. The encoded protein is CASSLVSGARGELFF.

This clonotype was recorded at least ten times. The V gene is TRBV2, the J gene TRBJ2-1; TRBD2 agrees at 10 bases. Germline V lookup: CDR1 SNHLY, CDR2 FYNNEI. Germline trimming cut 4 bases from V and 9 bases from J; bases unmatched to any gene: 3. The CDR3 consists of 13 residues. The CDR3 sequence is CASSARLAGEQFF. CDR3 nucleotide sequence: TGTGCCAGCAGTGCCCGACTAGCGGGTGAGCAGTTCTTC. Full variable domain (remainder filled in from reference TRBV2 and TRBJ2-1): EPEVTQTPSHQVTQMGQEVILRCVPISNHLYFYWYRQILGQKVEFLVSFYNNEISEKSEIFDDQFSVERPDGSNFTLKIRSTKLEDSAMYFCASSARLAGEQFFGPGTRLTVL.

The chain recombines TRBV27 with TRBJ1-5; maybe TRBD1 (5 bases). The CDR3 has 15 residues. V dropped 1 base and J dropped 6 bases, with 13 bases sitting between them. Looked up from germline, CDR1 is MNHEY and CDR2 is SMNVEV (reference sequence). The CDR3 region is CASSLWPGGTQPQHF. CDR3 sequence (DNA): TGTGCCAGCAGTTTATGGCCGGGGGGAACTCAGCCCCAGCATTTT.

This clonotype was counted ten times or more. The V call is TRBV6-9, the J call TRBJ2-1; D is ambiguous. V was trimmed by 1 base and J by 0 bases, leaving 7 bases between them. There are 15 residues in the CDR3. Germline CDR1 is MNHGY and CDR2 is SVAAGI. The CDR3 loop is CASSYWSGSYNEQFF. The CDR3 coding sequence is TGTGCCAGCAGTTATTGGTCGGGCTCCTACAATGAGCAGTTCTTC.

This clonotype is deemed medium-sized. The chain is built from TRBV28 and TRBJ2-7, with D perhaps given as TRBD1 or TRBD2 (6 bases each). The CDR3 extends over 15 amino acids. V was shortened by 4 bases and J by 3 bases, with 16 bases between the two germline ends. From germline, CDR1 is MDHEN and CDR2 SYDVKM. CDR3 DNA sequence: TGTGCCAGCAGTTGGTTGGGGGGCTCCCACTACGAGCAGTACTTC. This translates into CASSWLGGSHYEQYF.

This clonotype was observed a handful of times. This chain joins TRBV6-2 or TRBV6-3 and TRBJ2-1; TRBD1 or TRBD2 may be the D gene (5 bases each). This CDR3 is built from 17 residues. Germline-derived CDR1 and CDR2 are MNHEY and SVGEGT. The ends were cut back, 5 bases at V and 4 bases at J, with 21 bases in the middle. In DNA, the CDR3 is TGTGCCAGCAGTCCTCTCGGGGCGAGCGGCGATTACAATGAGCAGTTCTTC. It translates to CASSPLGASGDYNEQFF.

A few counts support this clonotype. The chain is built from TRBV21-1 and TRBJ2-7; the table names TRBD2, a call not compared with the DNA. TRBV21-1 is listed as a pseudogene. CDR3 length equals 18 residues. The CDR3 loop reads CASSKTSGRAPVGYEQYF. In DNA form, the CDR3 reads TGTGCCAGCAGCAAGACTAGCGGGAGGGCCCCGGTTGGGTACGAGCAGTACTTC.

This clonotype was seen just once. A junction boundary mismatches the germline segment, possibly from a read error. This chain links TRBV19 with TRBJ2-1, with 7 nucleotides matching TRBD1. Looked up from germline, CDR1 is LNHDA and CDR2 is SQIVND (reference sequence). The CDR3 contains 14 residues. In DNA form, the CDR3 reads TGTGCCAATAGTATGATAGACAGGGACAATGAGCAGTTCTTC. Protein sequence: CANSMIDRDNEQFF.

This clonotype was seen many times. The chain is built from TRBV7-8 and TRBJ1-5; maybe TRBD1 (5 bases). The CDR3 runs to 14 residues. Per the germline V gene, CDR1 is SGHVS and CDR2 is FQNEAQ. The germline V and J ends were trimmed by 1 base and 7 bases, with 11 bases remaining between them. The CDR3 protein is CASSLGQGGQPQHF. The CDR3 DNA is TGTGCCAGCAGCTTAGGCCAGGGAGGCCAGCCCCAGCATTTT.

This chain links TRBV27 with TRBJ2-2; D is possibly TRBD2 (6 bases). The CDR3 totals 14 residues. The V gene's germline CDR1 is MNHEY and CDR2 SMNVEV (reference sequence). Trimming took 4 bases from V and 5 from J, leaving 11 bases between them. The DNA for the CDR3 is TGTGCCAGCAGTTCATGGGGGAGGACCGGGGAGCTGTTTTTT. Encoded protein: CASSSWGRTGELFF.